There are many counts of the clone carrying this T cell receptor beta chain. Its matching antigen is unknown. The V and J ends lost 6 bases and 0 bases respectively, with 15 bases between them. The CDR3 runs to 16 residues. Germline CDR1 reads MDHEN; CDR2 reads SYDVKM. MiXCR, applied by TCRdb to the 5' RACE reads, yields one record per CDR3 protein. There are 130,000 or so distinct CDR3 sequences in the sample; 4.1% occur only once, and over 1.1% lies in the top ten. Unfractionated whole blood was the source of the extracted total RNA. These data come from a study of human T cells and chemical hapten exposure. Findings of the study overall: With regard to DPC sensitization, TCRs above 1 in 1000 frequency did not change.

This clonotype was sampled from a female donor in good health. The chain uses TRBV28 and TRBJ1-3; perhaps TRBD1 as D (5 bases). The CDR3 sequence is CASSNPGTFSGNTIYF. The DNA of the CDR3 is TGTGCCAGCAGCAACCCCGGGACCTTCTCTGGAAACACCATATATTTT.